Below are 17 T cell receptor beta chains sequenced from a single sample in a study of T-cell reconstitution after alpha-beta-depleted transplantation in children. Using unique molecular identifiers, the investigators prepared the TCRbeta library. TCRdb re-called the PCR reads with MiXCR, one entry per CDR3 protein. The repertoire has hundreds of thousands of distinct CDR3 sequences, around 25% of them found once; the top ten carry about 5%. The sequenced sample was PBMCs, mostly from graft donor cells, obtained 360 days after TCRalphabeta/CD19-depleted stem cell transplant. The receptors come from a female patient younger than 10 who had a stem cell transplant for congenital amegakaryocytic thrombocytopenia, so the T cells may come from the graft donor.

In the case of this clonotype: Mismatch with germline at one junction end may stem from a read error. The chain employs TRBV20-1 and TRBJ2-6, with D unclear. Germline lookup yields CDR1 DFQATT and CDR2 SNEGSKA (reference sequence). The CDR3 consists of 15 residues. The chain's CDR3 is CSARDRWAGANVLTF. The CDR3 bases are TGCAGTGCTAGAGATCGGTGGGCTGGCGCCAACGTCCTGACTTTC.

The chain is built from TRBV2 and TRBJ1-1, with 9 bases identical to TRBD1. This CDR3 contains 14 residues. Losses at the gene ends were 6 bases for V and 4 bases for J; bases not matched to a gene: 6. Germline CDR1 reads SNHLY; CDR2 reads FYNNEI. The CDR3 sequence is CASRRTGDSTEAFF. The CDR3 nucleotides are TGTGCCAGCAGGAGGACAGGGGATAGCACTGAAGCTTTCTTT.

The chain recombines TRBV11-2 with TRBJ2-7; 9 positions match TRBD2. V was clipped by 10 bases and J by 3 bases; unmatched bases: 16. CDR1 and CDR2 (germline): SGHAT, FQNNGV. The CDR3 is made up of 16 amino acids. CDR3 in DNA: TGTGCCACAGGGGATTCAATAGCGGGAGTCGTCTACGAGCAGTACTTC. This codes for CATGDSIAGVVYEQYF.

This rearrangement joins TRBV18 to TRBJ2-1; the D call may be TRBD1 or TRBD2 (5 bases each). There are 18 residues in the CDR3. Trimming took off 10 bases at V and 0 bases at J, with 25 bases between the two ends. Germline V gene sequence: CDR1 KGHSH, CDR2 LQKENI. The CDR3 nucleotides are TGTGCCACCTCCAGGGTGGGAGATATCTGGAGCTCCTACAATGAGCAGTTCTTC. Amino acids: CATSRVGDIWSSYNEQFF.

Ten or more counts support this clonotype. The chain uses TRBV12-3 or TRBV12-4 and TRBJ1-1; a weak D match, TRBD1 (5 bases). Trimming removed 9 bases from V and 2 bases from J, with 13 bases in between. The CDR3 spans 13 residues. The CDR3 DNA reads as TGTGCCAGTTGCATGACAGCAAACACTGAAGCTTTCTTT. Translated, it gives CASCMTANTEAFF.

The chain recombines TRBV4-1 with TRBJ2-7; 7 nucleotides agree with TRBD2. J gave up 0 bases and V 0 bases, and 11 bases lay outside the gene matches. This CDR3 is 18 amino acids long. Germline lookup yields CDR1 MGHRA and CDR2 YSYEKL. The CDR3, as DNA: TGCGCCAGCAGCCAAGATCTGGGGCGAGGCGGGAGCTCCTACGAGCAGTACTTC. This translates into CASSQDLGRGGSSYEQYF.

This clonotype was recorded at least ten times. The chain employs TRBV5-1 and TRBJ1-6; no clear D. Germline CDR1 SGHRS, CDR2 YFSETQ. The CDR3 is 14 residues long. V lost 0 bases to trimming and J lost 8 bases, with 9 bases between them. Here the CDR3 reads CASSLGGIDSPLHF. The CDR3 DNA reads TGCGCCAGCAGCTTGGGAGGGATCGATTCACCCCTCCACTTT.

The chain recombines TRBV11-2 with TRBJ2-3, with D perhaps TRBD2 (5 bases). The CDR3 extends over 21 amino acids. V was pared by 2 bases and J by 1 base, with 28 bases between. Germline CDR1 reads SGHAT; CDR2 reads FQNNGV. The CDR3 reads CASSLPTKLISGGSGTDTQYF. Here the CDR3 DNA reads TGTGCCAGCAGCTTACCCACAAAGTTGATCAGCGGTGGGAGCGGCACAGATACGCAGTATTTT.

J is TRBJ2-5 and V is TRBV7-6, with no clear D. Germline CDR1 and CDR2: SGHVS and FNYEAQ. Trimming cost V 5 bases and J 5 bases, with 21 bases left between them. The CDR3 loop spans 16 amino acids. The CDR3 DNA follows: TGTGCCAGCAGCCCGAAAAGGGATCGTCTTGAGGAGACCCAGTACTTC. Protein: CASSPKRDRLEETQYF.

V and J are TRBV20-1 and TRBJ2-1; D is undetermined. This CDR3 is built from 13 residues. Germline V lookup: CDR1 DFQATT, CDR2 SNEGSKA (reference sequence). V lost 6 bases and J 8 bases, leaving 17 bases between the germline ends. The CDR3 protein is CSAGKLPEDEQFF. DNA for the CDR3: TGCAGTGCGGGGAAGCTCCCTGAGGATGAGCAGTTCTTC.

This clonotype was seen only a few times. The gene calls are TRBV12-3 or TRBV12-4 and TRBJ2-7; 15 bases fit TRBD2. The V segment lost 5 bases and the J segment 7 bases; nucleotides outside the gene matches: 9. The CDR3 has 16 residues. The CDR3 coding sequence is TGTGCCAGCAGTATACGGACTAGCGGGAGGGAGGGTGAGCAGTACTTC. As protein: CASSIRTSGREGEQYF.

This chain uses TRBV12-3 or TRBV12-4 with TRBJ2-7, with 11 bases that match TRBD1. V lost 5 bases and J lost 3; bases outside the gene matches: 6. This CDR3 comprises 15 residues. The CDR3 loop reads CASSLRDRGVYEQYF. The CDR3 nucleotides are TGTGCCAGCAGTCTCCGGGACAGGGGGGTCTACGAGCAGTACTTC.

The chain employs TRBV12-3 or TRBV12-4 and TRBJ2-1; 12 positions agree with TRBD2. V lost 6 bases, J lost 4 bases, and 4 bases stayed unmatched. The CDR3 is 15 residues long. In nucleotides, the CDR3 is TGTGCCAGCAGACACGGGACTAGCGGGTACAATGAGCAGTTCTTC. As protein: CASRHGTSGYNEQFF.

The chain links TRBV25-1 to TRBJ2-3, with D perhaps matching TRBD1 (6 bases). The CDR3 length is 15 residues. The V end lost 2 bases, the J end lost 2 bases, and 11 bases lay between the germline ends. Germline V gene lookup returns CDR1 MGHDK and CDR2 SYGVNS. The CDR3 spells CASSEGGVLTDTQYF. The CDR3 DNA reads as TGTGCCAGCAGTGAAGGGGGCGTACTCACAGATACGCAGTATTTT.

The chain employs TRBV27 and TRBJ2-4; 7 bases are shared with TRBD1. Germline lookup yields CDR1 MNHEY and CDR2 SMNVEV (reference sequence). The CDR3 totals 16 residues. The V and J ends lost 3 bases and 3 bases, in that order; junction bases with no gene match: 8. CDR3 nucleotides: TGTGCCAGCAGTTTTTCACAGGGGTTTGGCAAAAACATTCAGTACTTC. This translates into CASSFSQGFGKNIQYF.

In its sample, this clonotype was seen a few times. V usage is TRBV20-1 and J usage is TRBJ1-4; D is ambiguous. V shed 1 base and J shed 8 bases, with 11 bases lying between them. Germline V gene sequence: CDR1 DFQATT, CDR2 SNEGSKA (reference sequence). The CDR3 extends over 13 amino acids. CDR3 DNA: TGCAGTGCTAGAGCCGGCGGTTTGGAAAAACTGTTTTTT. This encodes CSARAGGLEKLFF.

This clonotype came up many times. The chain carries TRBV29-1 and TRBJ2-1; TRBD1 might be the D (6 bases). Trimming removed 0 bases from V and 4 bases from J, with 13 bases in between. This CDR3 spans 15 amino acids. CDR1 is SQVTM, CDR2 ANQGSEA, per germline. The CDR3 here is CSVEDIGGLYNEQFF. CDR3 nucleotides: TGCAGCGTTGAAGACATTGGGGGCTTATACAATGAGCAGTTCTTC.